Listed here are 14 T cell receptor beta chains from one sample, sequenced in a study of molecular identifiers for immune sequencing clone quantification. TCRdb reprocessed the PCR reads via MiXCR and lists one record per CDR3 protein. The sample lists some 590,000 distinct CDR3 sequences, around 25% occurring once. Material: naive CD8+ T cells from blood, with Jurkat cell RNA spiked in. Subset of the sample: FACS-sorted CD8+CD4-CCR7+CD45RA+ naive T cells. The receptor set was obtained from a human donor in good health. Some libraries in this study had Jurkat cell RNA spiked in.

This clonotype was counted only a few times. The chain employs TRBV28 and TRBJ2-3; D is unresolved. V was trimmed by 7 bases and J by 5 bases, leaving 22 bases between them. CDR1 and CDR2 from the germline V gene are MDHEN and SYDVKM. The CDR3 totals 16 residues. Here the CDR3 DNA reads TGTGCCAGCACCCGCCTCGTTCGAGGATACGGAGATACGCAGTATTTT. It encodes CASTRLVRGYGDTQYF.

V gene TRBV24-1 combines with J gene TRBJ2-3, with D perhaps TRBD1 or TRBD2 (5 bases each). The CDR3 runs 16 residues. The V gene lost 4 bases and the J gene lost 0 bases, with 13 bases spanning the gap. Germline CDR1 and CDR2: KGHDR and SFDVKD. CDR3 amino acids: CATSEARGRSTDTQYF. The CDR3 DNA follows: TGTGCCACCAGTGAAGCGAGGGGTCGGAGCACAGATACGCAGTATTTT.

In the case of this clonotype: A junction boundary mismatches the germline segment, possibly from a read error. This chain connects TRBV6-1 to TRBJ2-7, with TRBD2 matching over 11 bases. Germline V gives CDR1 MNHNS, CDR2 SASEGT. CDR3 length: 12 amino acids. CDR3 protein: CATGLADYEQYF. CDR3 DNA: TGCGCAACGGGACTAGCGGATTACGAGCAGTACTTC.

This clonotype was seen more than once but under ten times. This sequence joins TRBV4-2 and TRBJ2-1, with 8 bases that match TRBD2. The ends lost 4 bases at V and 5 bases at J; junction bases unmatched: 7. Germline CDR1 LGHNA, CDR2 YNFKEQ. The CDR3 consists of 15 residues. CDR3 in DNA: TGTGCCAGCAGCCTTAGCGGGATAGGGAACAATGAGCAGTTCTTC. This gives the protein CASSLSGIGNNEQFF.

This clonotype was picked up many times. The chain has TRBV5-1 and TRBJ2-7; 7 nucleotides match TRBD1. The germline CDR1 and CDR2 sequences are SGHRS and YFSETQ. CDR3 length: 13 amino acids. Trimming cost V 3 bases and J 6 bases; bases outside gene matches: 6. The CDR3 bases are TGCGCCAGCAGCTACCCCGGGACAGCCGAGCAGTACTTC. Its translation is CASSYPGTAEQYF.

Comment on this clonotype: With a much larger clone just one base away, this may be a read error. The J gene is TRBJ2-4, the V gene TRBV27; tentatively, D is TRBD2 (5 bases). The CDR3 spans 16 residues. From germline, CDR1 is MNHEY and CDR2 SMNVEV (reference sequence). CDR3 residues: CASTDIVGLAKNTQYF. The CDR3 nucleotides read TGTGCCAGCACCGATATCGTTGGGCTAGCCAAAAACACTCAGTACTTC.

In regard to this clonotype: The germline gene is not matched at one end of the junction; a read error may be the cause. This chain links TRBV7-2 with TRBJ2-7; D remains unclear. The V gene's germline CDR1 is SGHTA and CDR2 FQGNSA. This CDR3 contains 12 residues. Here the CDR3 reads CASSLEGHEQNF. As DNA, the CDR3 is TGTGCCAGCAGCTTAGAGGGCCACGAGCAGAACTTC.

The chain joins TRBV6-2 or TRBV6-3 to TRBJ2-1, with D possibly matching TRBD2 (5 bases). The CDR3 spans 18 residues. Trimming stripped 2 bases from V and 0 bases from J, with 17 bases between. Germline V lookup: CDR1 MNHEY, CDR2 SVGEGT. The CDR3 DNA reads TGTGCCAGCAGTTACCCCAAGGACTCGGGGAGCTCCTACAATGAGCAGTTCTTC. Residues: CASSYPKDSGSSYNEQFF.

V and J are TRBV11-2 and TRBJ2-3; the match to TRBD2 covers 11 bases. J lost 6 bases, V lost 6 bases, and 8 bases had no gene match. Per germline, CDR1 SGHAT and CDR2 FQNNGV. This CDR3 region has 15 residues. CDR3 protein: CASRKVAGGPDTQYF. CDR3 in DNA: TGTGCCAGCAGGAAGGTAGCGGGAGGGCCCGATACGCAGTATTTT.

On this clonotype itself: A much larger clone is a single base away; this may be a read error. The chain couples TRBV30 to TRBJ2-7; D perhaps matches TRBD1 (7 bases). This CDR3 contains 13 residues. The germline gives CDR1 GTSNPN, CDR2 SVGIG (reference sequence). The V and J ends lost 2 bases and 2 bases respectively, with 10 bases between them. CDR3 sequence (DNA): TGTGCCTGGAGTCGCGGGACAGCCTACGAGCAGTACTTC. This gives the protein CAWSRGTAYEQYF.

In the case of this clonotype: A read error is possible here, since a much larger clone lies one base away. This chain joins TRBV29-1 and TRBJ1-1; D is ambiguous. The CDR3 has 12 amino acids. Trimming left V 3 bases short and J 1 base short, with 6 bases between. In germline, CDR1 is SQVTM, CDR2 ANQGSEA. CDR3 loop: CSVDWRNTEAFF. As DNA, the CDR3 is TGCAGCGTTGACTGGCGGAACACTGAAGCTTTCTTT.

This clonotype came up many times. This chain connects TRBV20-1 to TRBJ2-7; D gene ambiguous. CDR3 length: 14 residues. V lost 2 bases, J lost 1 base, and 12 bases lay in between. Germline CDR1 DFQATT, CDR2 SNEGSKA (reference sequence). The CDR3 nucleotides are TGCAGTGCTAGACCCGGAGACCCGTCCTACGAGCAGTACTTC. Translated: CSARPGDPSYEQYF.

This clonotype was seen a handful of times. The chain has TRBV15 and TRBJ1-5; 8 bases are shared with TRBD1. Per germline, CDR1 LNHNV and CDR2 YYDKDF (reference sequence). The junction had 5 bases not matched to a gene; V was cut back by 0 bases and J by 4 bases. CDR3 length: 16 amino acids. For the CDR3, the DNA is TGTGCCACCAGCAGAGATAGGACAGGGAGTAATCAGCCCCAGCATTTT. Translation gives CATSRDRTGSNQPQHF.

There are many counts of this clonotype. This chain links TRBV27 with TRBJ2-1, with 9 positions matching TRBD1. The ends lost 1 base at V and 5 bases at J; junction bases unmatched: 0. CDR3 length: 14 residues. Germline lookup yields CDR1 MNHEY and CDR2 SMNVEV (reference sequence). The CDR3 is CASSLWDRDNEQFF. CDR3 coding DNA: TGTGCCAGCAGTTTATGGGACAGGGACAATGAGCAGTTCTTC.